This T cell receptor (beta chain) was sequenced in a study of Graves' ophthalmopathy and Graves' hyperthyroidism. This clonotype was counted at least ten times. The antigen is undetermined. This CDR3 has 13 amino acids. Looked up from germline, CDR1 is SGHRS and CDR2 is YFSETQ. Trimming stripped 4 bases from V and 5 bases from J, with 10 bases between. TCR beta CDR3 regions were amplified from RNA transcripts. Second-round multiplex PCR came after first-round RT-PCR with HTBI primers. One entry per CDR3 protein, called by TCRdb with MiXCR from the multiplex PCR reads. The data show 350,000 or so distinct CDR3 sequences, with 15% to 20% seen just once and 9% to 15% held by the top ten. Points from the study as a whole: Among expanded thyroid clonotypes above 0.001 frequency, most also occurred in blood.

In donors with ophthalmopathy, activity was moderate-to-severe, with CAS ≥3, NOSPECS ≥4 and duration under 3 months. Diagnostic conclusions were grounded in clinical symptoms, serum thyroxine, TRAb, thyroid ultrasound and orbital computed tomography. Someone took the PBMCs out of 10 ml of fresh peripheral blood. Material: peripheral blood. The sequence came from an adult man with Graves' ophthalmopathy. This rearrangement joins TRBV5-1 to TRBJ1-5; D is unresolved. The CDR3 protein is CASSTEGHQPQHF. The CDR3 DNA reads as TGCGCCAGCAGCACCGAGGGTCATCAGCCCCAGCATTTT.